This T cell receptor beta chain was recovered during a study of regulatory T cells in long-lasting Graves disease. Study-wide results and limits: Fewer public clonotypes were shared by new patients (966) than by persistent patients (approximately 2,700).

Indicated time point: newly diagnosed GD, antithyroid drugs for less than 3 months. Isolated PBMC RNA provided the starting material for the TCR library. The ends lost 6 bases at V and 8 bases at J; junction bases unmatched: 4. CDR3 length: 12 residues. Investigators prepared the TCR beta libraries by applying iRepertoire HTBI primers and Arm-PCR of CDR3 regions. TCRdb independently ran MiXCR on the multiplex PCR reads; one entry per CDR3 protein. This sample has about 380,000 distinct CDR3 sequences, with roughly 16% found just once. This clonotype has ten or more counts. Its antigen is undetermined. V is TRBV12-3 or TRBV12-4 and J is TRBJ2-1; 7 bases are shared with TRBD1. This clonotype was obtained from a female donor with Graves disease. This specimen consisted of peripheral blood mononuclear cells (PBMCs), obtained at new diagnosis, from a patient treated with antithyroid drugs. DNA of the CDR3: TGTGCCAGCAGCAGCCAGGGGGATGAGCAGTTCTTC. Its protein is CASSSQGDEQFF.